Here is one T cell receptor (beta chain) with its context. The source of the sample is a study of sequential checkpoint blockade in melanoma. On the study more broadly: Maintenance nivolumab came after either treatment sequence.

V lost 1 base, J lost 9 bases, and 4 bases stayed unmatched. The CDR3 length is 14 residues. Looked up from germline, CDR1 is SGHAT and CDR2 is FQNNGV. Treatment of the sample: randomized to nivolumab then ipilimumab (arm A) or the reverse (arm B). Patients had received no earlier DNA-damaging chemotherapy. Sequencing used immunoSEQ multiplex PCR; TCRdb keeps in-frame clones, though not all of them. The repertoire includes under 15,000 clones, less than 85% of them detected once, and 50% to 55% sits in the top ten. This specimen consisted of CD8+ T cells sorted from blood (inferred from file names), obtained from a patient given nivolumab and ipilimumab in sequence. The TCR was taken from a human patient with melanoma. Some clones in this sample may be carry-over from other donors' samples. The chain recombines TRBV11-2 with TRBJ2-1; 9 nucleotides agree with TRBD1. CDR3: CASSLGTGAVEQFF. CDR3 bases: TGTGCCAGCAGCTTAGGGACAGGGGCAGTTGAGCAGTTCTTC.